This TCR beta chain emerged from a study of shared clonotypes between healthy human individuals. Findings and caveats of the study: Clonotype sharing among donors likely depends on sequencing depth. Researchers sampled only blood; tissue repertoires likely differ.

In the case of this clone: What it binds is not known.

Germline V CDR1 and CDR2: SEHNR, FQNEAQ (reference sequence). The CDR3 is 11 amino acids. The V end lost 7 bases, the J end lost 6 bases, and 9 bases lay between the germline ends. In the sorted-subset replicate PCRs, 200 ng DNA, around 30,000 T cell genomes, was used. Data came from immunoSEQ multiplex PCR; TCRdb stores just in-frame clones and leaves some out. The sample contains approximately 1.4 million clones, around 98% of which appear only once. Partitioning of CD4+ cells yielded a CD45RA+ naive subset and a CD45RA-negative memory subset. The chain uses TRBV7-9 and TRBJ1-1; no clear D. The clonotype originates from a man aged 30 to 39 in good health. Sequencing used naive CD4+ T cells sorted from blood. Sample subset: CD45RA+ positively selected. The chain's CDR3 is CASNLFSEAFF. The CDR3 DNA sequence: TGTGCCAGCAACCTGTTTTCTGAAGCTTTCTTT.